What follows are 11 T cell receptor beta chains derived from one specimen sequenced in a study of T cell responses to AZD1222 COVID-19 vaccine. Assay used: immunoSEQ multiplex PCR; TCRdb lists only in-frame clones, some missing. The top ten hold less than 10% of the sample, which has 95,000 to 150,000 clones, 80% to 90% seen once. The source was peripheral blood, collected on day 0 of AZD1222 vaccination. The origin of the receptors is an adult in good health.

This clone was found a few times. The V and J genes are TRBV5-1 and TRBJ2-5; the D gene could be TRBD1 or TRBD2 (5 bases each). Trimming left V 3 bases short and J 4 bases short, with 10 bases between. CDR3 size: 13 residues. Germline CDR1 and CDR2: SGHRS and YFSETQ. DNA of the CDR3: TGCGCCAGCAGCTCCGGGACCTCAGAGACCCAGTACTTC. Its protein product is CASSSGTSETQYF.

V usage is TRBV5-4 and J usage is TRBJ2-7; 8 positions match TRBD1. Trimming at V came to 0 bases and at J to 6 bases, leaving 11 bases not matched to a gene. The V gene's germline CDR1 is SGHNT and CDR2 YYREEE (reference sequence). CDR3 length equals 16 residues. The CDR3: CASSLGGQGANREQYF. CDR3 nucleotides: TGTGCCAGCAGCTTGGGTGGACAGGGAGCTAATCGCGAGCAGTACTTC.

The chain joins TRBV28 to TRBJ1-2; D gene ambiguous. This CDR3 contains 15 residues. V lost 7 bases to trimming and J lost 3 bases, with 18 bases between them. Germline V gene lookup returns CDR1 MDHEN and CDR2 SYDVKM. Here the CDR3 reads CASIEKTPLYYGYTF. The CDR3 DNA follows: TGTGCCAGCATCGAAAAGACACCTCTTTACTATGGCTACACCTTC.

The chain links TRBV5-1 to TRBJ1-1; D gene uncertain. Germline CDR1 and CDR2: SGHRS and YFSETQ. V was cut by 6 bases and J by 1 base, with 7 bases left in between. There are 12 residues in the CDR3. The CDR3 coding sequence is TGCGCCAGCAAGCGGGCGAACACTGAAGCTTTCTTT. Protein: CASKRANTEAFF.

The chain employs TRBV19 and TRBJ2-2, with D perhaps given as TRBD1 or TRBD2 (6 bases each). Germline loops: CDR1 LNHDA, CDR2 SQIVND (reference sequence). This CDR3 comprises 15 residues. With 1 base removed from V and 6 bases from J, the gap between germline ends came to 12 bases. The DNA of the CDR3 is TGTGCCAGTAGTATAGGCAACAGGGAGGCCGGGGAGCTGTTTTTT. Encoded protein: CASSIGNREAGELFF. The full variable domain, rest sourced from reference TRBV19 and TRBJ2-2, is DGGITQSPKYLFRKEGQNVTLSCEQNLNHDAMYWYRQDPGQGLRLIYYSQIVNDFQKGDIAEGYSVSREKKESFPLTVTSAQKNPTAFYLCASSIGNREAGELFFGEGSRLTVL.

This clone occurred once. J is TRBJ1-1 and V is TRBV6-2 or TRBV6-3, with a weak D call TRBD1 (6 bases). This CDR3 comprises 14 residues. Deletions cut 4 bases from V and 3 bases from J, with 12 bases between. Per the germline V gene, CDR1 is MNHEY and CDR2 is SVGEGT. In DNA, the CDR3 is TGTGCCAGCAGTTTTAGGGGGAGGGACACTGAAGCTTTCTTT. This translates into CASSFRGRDTEAFF.

The chain employs TRBV27 and TRBJ1-3; TRBD1 matches at 8 bases. The CDR3 covers 16 residues. Germline CDR1 reads MNHEY; CDR2 reads SMNVEV (reference sequence). V dropped 3 bases and J dropped 4; count of bases not matched to a gene: 8. The CDR3 region has the DNA TGTGCCAGCAGTTTCGGCAGGGGGCTTTCCGGAAACACCATATATTTT. Translating it yields CASSFGRGLSGNTIYF.

V is TRBV5-6 and J is TRBJ1-3; unclear D gene. The CDR3 runs to 15 residues. From germline, CDR1 is SGHDT and CDR2 YYEEEE. V was cut by 0 bases and J by 2 bases, with 9 bases left in between. The chain's CDR3 is CASSLVGSAGNTIYF. In DNA, the CDR3 is TGTGCCAGCAGCTTGGTTGGGTCAGCTGGAAACACCATATATTTT.

This chain links TRBV5-1 with TRBJ1-4, with 9 bases identical to TRBD1. CDR1 and CDR2 from the germline V gene are SGHRS and YFSETQ. The trim removed 0 bases at V and 5 bases at J, leaving 5 bases unmatched. The length of the CDR3 is 16 residues. The CDR3 DNA is TGCGCCAGCAGCTTGGTTGGACAGGGGAGAAATGAAAAACTGTTTTTT. It specifies CASSLVGQGRNEKLFF.

The V gene is TRBV18, the J gene TRBJ1-2; D gene ambiguous. This CDR3 comprises 13 residues. The V gene lost 2 bases and the J gene lost 7 bases, with 11 bases spanning the gap. Per germline, CDR1 KGHSH and CDR2 LQKENI. The chain's CDR3 is CASSPAPWGGYTF. CDR3 bases: TGTGCCAGCTCACCAGCCCCCTGGGGTGGCTACACCTTC.

The chain is built from TRBV5-1 and TRBJ2-7, with 7 bases aligning to TRBD2. This CDR3 is built from 15 residues. Looked up from germline, CDR1 is SGHRS and CDR2 is YFSETQ. Losses at the gene ends were 3 bases for V and 7 bases for J; bases not matched to a gene: 13. The CDR3 region has the DNA TGCGCCAGCAGCTCCTGGACTGGCGCCGGGGGGGAGCAGTACTTC. As protein: CASSSWTGAGGEQYF.